These 29 T cell receptor beta chains originate from one sample sequenced in a study of T cells in Graves' hyperthyroidism and ophthalmopathy. TCR beta CDR3 region amplification was performed from RNA transcripts. With the HTBI primer set, the TCR CDR3 went through a first round of RT-PCR. In TCRdb, the multiplex PCR reads were re-called with MiXCR into one record per CDR3 protein. The data contain approximately 500,000 distinct CDR3 sequences, around 45% of them singletons. The sample comprised peripheral blood or thyroid tissue (not recorded which). These receptors were obtained from a woman between 18 and 30 years old with Graves' hyperthyroidism.

This clonotype has a count of ten or more. The rearrangement uses TRBV20-1 and TRBJ1-5; unclear D gene. The V end was cut by 6 bases, the J end by 0 bases, with 15 bases between. The germline V gene encodes CDR1 DFQATT and CDR2 SNEGSKA (reference sequence). The CDR3 totals 15 residues. CDR3 coding DNA: TGCAGTGCCCCGCCGCCCGGTAATAGCAATCAGCCCCAGCATTTT. Its protein is CSAPPPGNSNQPQHF.

The chain employs TRBV6-1 and TRBJ1-6, with unresolved D. V shed 2 bases and J shed 7 bases, with 9 bases lying between them. This CDR3 is built from 14 residues. Germline V CDR1 and CDR2: MNHNS, SASEGT. The CDR3 DNA is TGTGCCAGCAGTGAACTAGCGGGAAATTCACCCCTCCACTTT. This gives the protein CASSELAGNSPLHF.

To note about this clonotype: At one end, the junction sequence differs from germline, possibly due to a read error. The V and J genes are TRBV6-2 or TRBV6-3 and TRBJ2-5, with D possibly being TRBD1 (7 bases). There are 14 residues in the CDR3. Germline values: CDR1 MNHEY, CDR2 SVGEGT. The CDR3 here is CASNNRGGQETRYF. The DNA of the CDR3 is TGCGCCAGCAATAACAGGGGAGGTCAAGAGACCCGGTACTTC.

This clonotype has just one count. A junction end diverges from the germline sequence, so it may reflect a read error. The gene calls are TRBV19 and TRBJ2-7; possibly TRBD2 for D (5 bases). The CDR3 length is 14 residues. Germline lookup yields CDR1 LNHDA and CDR2 SQIVND (reference sequence). The DNA of the CDR3 is TGTGCCAGTAGTATAGGCCCGAACACCGGGGAGCTGTACTTC. Protein product: CASSIGPNTGELYF.

The chain combines TRBV2 with TRBJ2-1, with 8 bases matching TRBD2. CDR3 length: 13 amino acids. Germline CDR1 SNHLY, CDR2 FYNNEI. The ends lost 8 bases at V and 7 bases at J; junction bases unmatched: 7. The CDR3 coding sequence is TGTGCCAGCTGGACTAGCATCCTGAATGAGCAGTTCTTC. Its protein product is CASWTSILNEQFF. Drawing the rest from reference TRBV2 and TRBJ2-1, the complete variable domain is EPEVTQTPSHQVTQMGQEVILRCVPISNHLYFYWYRQILGQKVEFLVSFYNNEISEKSEIFDDQFSVERPDGSNFTLKIRSTKLEDSAMYFCASWTSILNEQFFGPGTRLTVL.

The chain carries TRBV20-1 and TRBJ1-1; 10 bases line up with TRBD1. This CDR3 is built from 13 residues. Germline-derived CDR1 and CDR2 are DFQATT and SNEGSKA (reference sequence). The V gene end was trimmed by 6 bases and the J gene end by 6 bases; junction bases not matched to a gene: 7. CDR3 loop: CSAGDRGSAEAFF. The DNA of the CDR3 is TGCAGTGCCGGGGACAGGGGAAGCGCTGAAGCTTTCTTT.

Many counts were recorded for this clonotype. The J gene is TRBJ2-2, the V gene TRBV19; tentative D call: TRBD1 (6 bases). The CDR3 contains 15 residues. V shed 10 bases and J shed 4 bases, with 19 bases lying between them. Looked up from germline, CDR1 is LNHDA and CDR2 is SQIVND (reference sequence). The CDR3, as DNA: TGTGCCACTAAGCAGCTACAGGGTTTCACCGGGGAGCTGTTTTTT. It specifies CATKQLQGFTGELFF.

This clonotype was recorded at least ten times. As DNA, the CDR3 is TGTGCCAGCAGTGCCGACCGGGACAGGGGGATTCAGCCCCAGCATTTT. Its protein is CASSADRDRGIQPQHF. The chain joins TRBV12-3 or TRBV12-4 to TRBJ1-5, with 11 bases matching TRBD1. This CDR3 has 16 residues. The V segment lost 5 bases and the J segment 6 bases; nucleotides outside the gene matches: 9.

V gene TRBV29-1 combines with J gene TRBJ1-5; D may be TRBD1 (6 bases). The CDR3 is made up of 12 amino acids. Germline CDR1 and CDR2: SQVTM and ANQGSEA. Trimming took off 6 bases at V and 3 bases at J, with 9 bases between the two ends. The CDR3 sequence is CSVGQYNQPQHF. The CDR3 DNA follows: TGCAGCGTAGGACAGTACAATCAGCCCCAGCATTTT.

This clonotype was recorded only once. The chain couples TRBV10-3 to TRBJ1-2; maybe TRBD1 (5 bases). Trimming removed 0 bases at V and 4 bases at J, with 9 bases between. The CDR3 covers 14 residues. Per the germline V gene, CDR1 is ENHRY and CDR2 is SYGVKD. In DNA, the CDR3 is TGTGCCATCAGTGAGTCGAGCCAGGGCTATGGCTACACCTTC. The encoded protein is CAISESSQGYGYTF.

Of note for this clonotype: A read error is possible here, since a much larger clone lies one base away. Since no conserved phenylalanine or tryptophan closes the CDR3, a read error is the likely cause. No DNA is shown, since the ends of the CDR3 on it are uncertain; the CDR3 is the one TCRdb lists. This chain connects TRBV11-2 to TRBJ2-6. The CDR3 has 8 amino acids, counting both end residues. CDR1 and CDR2 (germline): SGHAT, FQNNGV. The CDR3 protein is CASSSVTS.

The chain has TRBV7-2 and TRBJ2-7; 8 positions match TRBD2. The CDR3 consists of 17 residues. V trimming: 1 base; J trimming: 7 bases; junction bases outside the gene matches: 15. CDR1 and CDR2 from the germline V gene are SGHTA and FQGNSA. CDR3 amino acids: CASSLVSGTYLEWEQYF. In DNA, the CDR3 is TGTGCCAGCAGCTTAGTTAGCGGGACCTACCTGGAGTGGGAGCAGTACTTC.

The chain employs TRBV12-5 and TRBJ2-2, with D possibly TRBD2 on 5 matching bases. V gave up 0 bases and J gave up 6 bases, with 11 bases separating them. CDR1 LGHNT and CDR2 FRNRAP come from the germline V gene. The CDR3 has 15 residues. CDR3 DNA sequence: TGTGCTAGTGGTTTGGTAGATGTGGGAGCCGGGGAGCTGTTTTTT. Amino acids: CASGLVDVGAGELFF.

The chain combines TRBV2 with TRBJ2-7; D is undetermined. V lost 7 bases and J 2 bases, leaving 12 bases between the germline ends. The V gene's germline CDR1 is SNHLY and CDR2 FYNNEI. The CDR3 consists of 13 residues. CDR3 protein: CASTSSLTYEQYF. DNA for the CDR3: TGTGCCAGCACCTCCTCATTAACCTACGAGCAGTACTTC.

The chain couples TRBV11-1 to TRBJ2-5; D is ambiguous. CDR3 length: 12 amino acids. The V end lost 6 bases, the J end lost 9 bases, and 14 bases lay between the germline ends. Germline lookup yields CDR1 SGHAT and CDR2 FQDESV (reference sequence). CDR3: CASSLPRQPQYF. CDR3 nucleotide sequence: TGTGCCAGCAGTCTACCCCGTCAGCCCCAGTACTTC.

The rearrangement links TRBV10-3 to TRBJ2-7; TRBD2 might be the D (7 bases). From germline, CDR1 is ENHRY and CDR2 SYGVKD. There are 14 residues in the CDR3. Trimming pared 8 bases from V and 0 bases from J, leaving 14 bases between. CDR3 in DNA: TGTGCCATCCAAGGGGGGGGCAGCTCCTACGAGCAGTACTTC. Translating gives CAIQGGGSSYEQYF.

This clonotype showed up many times. J is TRBJ1-4 and V is TRBV11-2, with a tentative D call TRBD1 (6 bases). The germline V and J ends were trimmed by 5 bases and 5 bases, with 12 bases remaining between them. The length of the CDR3 is 14 residues. CDR1 and CDR2 from the germline V gene are SGHAT and FQNNGV. In nucleotides, the CDR3 is TGTGCCAGCAGCCCTGTCACAGGGAATGAAAAACTGTTTTTT. Its protein is CASSPVTGNEKLFF.

This clonotype was seen at least ten times. This sequence joins TRBV6-6 and TRBJ1-1; 7 nucleotides match TRBD1. Germline V gene data show CDR1 as MNHNY and CDR2 as SVGAGI (reference sequence). V gave up 8 bases and J gave up 4 bases; unmatched junction bases: 7. This CDR3 is 13 amino acids long. This CDR3 is CASGVTGSTEAFF. The CDR3 coding sequence is TGTGCCAGCGGGGTGACAGGGAGCACTGAAGCTTTCTTT.

This clonotype was observed at least ten times. The chain employs TRBV20-1 and TRBJ1-6; tentative D call: TRBD1 (5 bases). The CDR3 has 16 amino acids. Trimming pared 0 bases from V and 7 bases from J, leaving 16 bases between. Germline loops: CDR1 DFQATT, CDR2 SNEGSKA (reference sequence). DNA for the CDR3: TGCAGTGCTAGAGAAACCGGGACTCTACGGAATTCACCCCTCCACTTT. It is translated as CSARETGTLRNSPLHF.

Many counts were recorded for this clonotype. The CDR3 protein is CATSWAGGYGYTF. The CDR3 region has the DNA TGTGCCACCAGTTGGGCAGGGGGCTATGGCTACACCTTC. The J gene is TRBJ1-2, the V gene TRBV24-1; 7 nucleotides line up with TRBD1. Germline loops: CDR1 KGHDR, CDR2 SFDVKD. Germline trimming cut 6 bases from V and 4 bases from J; bases unmatched to any gene: 4. The CDR3 consists of 13 residues.

The V gene is TRBV20-1, the J gene TRBJ2-7; TRBD2 agrees at 8 bases. Germline CDR1 DFQATT, CDR2 SNEGSKA (reference sequence). J was trimmed by 5 bases and V by 5 bases; bases with no gene match: 14. CDR3 length equals 15 residues. The CDR3 sequence: CSAGAVSGILNEQYF. The DNA of the CDR3 is TGCAGTGCTGGAGCCGTTAGCGGGATTCTAAACGAGCAGTACTTC.

This clonotype was counted ten times or more. The rearrangement joins TRBV7-2 to TRBJ2-7; D gene uncertain. Trimming shortened V by 5 bases and J by 9 bases, and 20 bases separated the two germline ends. The CDR3 is 14 amino acids. From germline, CDR1 is SGHTA and CDR2 FQGNSA. The CDR3 bases are TGTGCCAGCAGCCCTGCGTCCGTGGGTTTAGGGCAGTACTTC. It codes for CASSPASVGLGQYF.

This clonotype appeared a few times. This rearrangement joins TRBV30 to TRBJ1-1, with D perhaps TRBD1 (6 bases). In germline, CDR1 is GTSNPN, CDR2 SVGIG (reference sequence). The CDR3 extends over 13 amino acids. V lost 3 bases and J 6 bases, leaving 14 bases between the germline ends. CDR3: CAWRQGLRAEAFF. CDR3 sequence (DNA): TGTGCCTGGAGACAGGGACTCAGGGCTGAAGCTTTCTTT.

DNA of the CDR3: TGTGCCAGCAGCGTCGACAGGGGGCACACCGGGGAGCTGTTTTTT. This translates into CASSVDRGHTGELFF. This sequence joins TRBV9 and TRBJ2-2; 10 bases map to TRBD1. With 2 bases clipped from V and 3 bases from J, the junction kept 1 base outside the gene matches. The CDR3 has 15 residues. The germline V gene has CDR1 SGDLS and CDR2 YYNGEE.

Ten or more counts support this clonotype. J is TRBJ2-7 and V is TRBV2, with 12 bases fitting TRBD2. Losses at the gene ends were 3 bases for V and 2 bases for J; bases not matched to a gene: 2. CDR1 SNHLY and CDR2 FYNNEI come from the germline V gene. The CDR3 consists of 15 residues. CDR3 in amino acids: CASSETSGRTYEQYF. The CDR3 DNA reads as TGTGCCAGCAGTGAGACTAGCGGGAGAACCTACGAGCAGTACTTC. The full variable domain, its missing parts supplied by reference TRBV2 and TRBJ2-7, is EPEVTQTPSHQVTQMGQEVILRCVPISNHLYFYWYRQILGQKVEFLVSFYNNEISEKSEIFDDQFSVERPDGSNFTLKIRSTKLEDSAMYFCASSETSGRTYEQYFGPGTRLTVT.

The chain recombines TRBV7-2 with TRBJ2-5, with D uncertain. The DNA end lines up better with TRBJ2-1; the J call may be wrong. This CDR3 comprises 15 residues. CDR1 and CDR2 (germline): SGHTA, FQGNSA. The chain's CDR3 is CASSSDGQVQSEQFF. The CDR3 DNA is TGTGCCAGCAGCTCGGATGGGCAAGTACAAAGTGAGCAGTTCTTC.

V and J are TRBV2 and TRBJ2-5; a possible D gene is TRBD1 (6 bases). The CDR3 runs to 15 residues. Germline CDR1 reads SNHLY; CDR2 reads FYNNEI. Trimming pared 9 bases from V and 4 bases from J, leaving 21 bases between. The chain's CDR3 is CARPIQGVVGETQYF. In DNA, the CDR3 is TGTGCCAGGCCAATACAGGGAGTGGTCGGAGAGACCCAGTACTTC.

The chain uses TRBV12-3 or TRBV12-4 and TRBJ2-7; D is unclear. The CDR3 loop spans 16 amino acids. V was cut by 8 bases and J by 1 base, with 21 bases left in between. This chain's CDR3 is CASSPLTGLGSYEQYF. Here the CDR3 DNA reads TGTGCCAGCTCACCATTGACGGGTCTTGGGTCCTACGAGCAGTACTTC.

V is TRBV6-5 and J is TRBJ2-7, with D maybe TRBD1 (6 bases). CDR1 and CDR2 (germline): MNHEY, SVGAGI. This CDR3 contains 15 residues. Deletions cut 6 bases from V and 2 bases from J, with 17 bases between. The CDR3 bases are TGTGCCAGCAGAGCACCTCGGGACACGCCCTACGAGCAGTACTTC. Its translation: CASRAPRDTPYEQYF.